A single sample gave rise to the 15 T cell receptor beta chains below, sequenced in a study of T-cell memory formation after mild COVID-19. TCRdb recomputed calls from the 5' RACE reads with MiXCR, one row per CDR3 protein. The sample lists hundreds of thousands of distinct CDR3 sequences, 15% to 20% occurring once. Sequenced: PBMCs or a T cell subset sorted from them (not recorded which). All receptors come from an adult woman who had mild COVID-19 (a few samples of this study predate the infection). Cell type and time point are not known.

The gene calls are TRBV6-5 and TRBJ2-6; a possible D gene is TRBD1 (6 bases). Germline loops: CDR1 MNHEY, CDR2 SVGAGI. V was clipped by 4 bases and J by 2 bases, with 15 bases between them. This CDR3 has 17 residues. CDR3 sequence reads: CASSFGENRAGANVLTF. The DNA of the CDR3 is TGTGCCAGCAGTTTCGGGGAGAACAGGGCTGGGGCCAACGTCCTGACTTTC.

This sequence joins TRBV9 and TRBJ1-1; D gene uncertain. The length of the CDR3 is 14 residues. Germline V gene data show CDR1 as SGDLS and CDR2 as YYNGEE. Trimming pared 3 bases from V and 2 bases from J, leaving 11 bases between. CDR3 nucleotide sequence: TGTGCCAGCAGCGGCAGATTCGGAAACACTGAAGCTTTCTTT. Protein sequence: CASSGRFGNTEAFF.

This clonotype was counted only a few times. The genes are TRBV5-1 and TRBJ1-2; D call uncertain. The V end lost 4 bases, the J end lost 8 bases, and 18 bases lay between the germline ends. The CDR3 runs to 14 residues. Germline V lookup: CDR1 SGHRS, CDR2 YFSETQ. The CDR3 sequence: CASSPQDLGKGYTF. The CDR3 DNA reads TGCGCCAGCAGCCCGCAGGACCTCGGCAAGGGCTACACCTTC.

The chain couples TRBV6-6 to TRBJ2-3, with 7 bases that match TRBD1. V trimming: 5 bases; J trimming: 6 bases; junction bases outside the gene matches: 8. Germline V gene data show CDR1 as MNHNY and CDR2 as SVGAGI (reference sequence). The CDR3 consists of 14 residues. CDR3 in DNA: TGTGCCAGCAGTGGGACAGCAGGTGGGGATACGCAGTATTTT. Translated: CASSGTAGGDTQYF.

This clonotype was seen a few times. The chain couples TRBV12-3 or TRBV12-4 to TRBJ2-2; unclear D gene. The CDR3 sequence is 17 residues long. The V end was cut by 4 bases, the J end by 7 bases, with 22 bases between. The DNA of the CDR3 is TGTGCCAGCAGTTGGGGTGAGGCCCATCGCCAACTCGGGGAGCTGTTTTTT. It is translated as CASSWGEAHRQLGELFF.

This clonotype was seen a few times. The CDR3 DNA reads as TGTGCCAGCACCTTTTTACAGGGGGCGGAAGGAAACACCATATATTTT. The encoded protein is CASTFLQGAEGNTIYF. The chain recombines TRBV6-6 with TRBJ1-3, with TRBD1 matching 9 bases. With V trimmed by 7 bases and J by 4 bases, 11 bases remained unmatched. The germline CDR1 and CDR2 sequences are MNHNY and SVGAGI (reference sequence). The CDR3 is 16 amino acids.

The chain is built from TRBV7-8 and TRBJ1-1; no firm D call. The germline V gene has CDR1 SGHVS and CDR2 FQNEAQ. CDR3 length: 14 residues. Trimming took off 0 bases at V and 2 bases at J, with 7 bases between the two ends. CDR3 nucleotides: TGTGCCAGCAGCTTAGCGGGATTTAACACTGAAGCTTTCTTT. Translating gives CASSLAGFNTEAFF.

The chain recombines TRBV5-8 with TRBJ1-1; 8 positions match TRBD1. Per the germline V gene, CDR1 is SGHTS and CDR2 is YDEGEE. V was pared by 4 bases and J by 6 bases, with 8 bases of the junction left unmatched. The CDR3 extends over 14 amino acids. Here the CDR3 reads CASSQGQEASEAFF. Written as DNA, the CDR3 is TGTGCCAGCAGCCAGGGACAGGAGGCGTCTGAAGCTTTCTTT.

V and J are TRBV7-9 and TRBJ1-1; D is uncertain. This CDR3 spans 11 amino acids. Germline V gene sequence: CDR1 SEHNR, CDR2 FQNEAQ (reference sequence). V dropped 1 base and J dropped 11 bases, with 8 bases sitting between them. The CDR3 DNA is TGTGCCAGCAGCTTAGGGCTCTGGGCTTTCTTT. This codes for CASSLGLWAFF.

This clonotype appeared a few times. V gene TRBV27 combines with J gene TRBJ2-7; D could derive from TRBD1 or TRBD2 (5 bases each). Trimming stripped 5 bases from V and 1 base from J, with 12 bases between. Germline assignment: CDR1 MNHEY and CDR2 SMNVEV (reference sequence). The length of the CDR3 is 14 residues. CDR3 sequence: CASSPRDPSYEQYF. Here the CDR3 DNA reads TGTGCCAGCAGTCCCCGGGACCCATCCTACGAGCAGTACTTC.

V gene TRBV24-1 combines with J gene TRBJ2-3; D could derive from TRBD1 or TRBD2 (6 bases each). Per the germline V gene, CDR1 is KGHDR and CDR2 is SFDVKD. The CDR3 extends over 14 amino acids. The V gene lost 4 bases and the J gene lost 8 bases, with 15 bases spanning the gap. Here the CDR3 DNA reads TGTGCCACCAGTGACTTTTCGGGGGCAGGTACGCAGTATTTT. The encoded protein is CATSDFSGAGTQYF.

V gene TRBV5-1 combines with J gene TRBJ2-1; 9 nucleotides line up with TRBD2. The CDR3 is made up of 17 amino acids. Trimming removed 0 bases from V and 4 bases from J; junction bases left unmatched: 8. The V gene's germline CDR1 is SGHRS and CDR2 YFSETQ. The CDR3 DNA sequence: TGCGCCAGCAGCTTGGGACCCGTGACTAGCGGTTACAATGAGCAGTTCTTC. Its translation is CASSLGPVTSGYNEQFF.

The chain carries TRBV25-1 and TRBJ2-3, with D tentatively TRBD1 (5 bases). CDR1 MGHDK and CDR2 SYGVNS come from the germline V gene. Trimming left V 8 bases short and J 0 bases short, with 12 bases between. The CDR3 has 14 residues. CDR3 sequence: CASAVGLSTDTQYF. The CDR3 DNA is TGTGCCAGCGCGGTGGGGCTGAGCACAGATACGCAGTATTTT.

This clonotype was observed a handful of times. The CDR3 region is CSVRTTGELFF. DNA of the CDR3: TGCAGCGTCCGAACTACCGGGGAGCTGTTTTTT. The chain is built from TRBV29-1 and TRBJ2-2; D is unresolved. Trimming pared 6 bases from V and 5 bases from J, leaving 7 bases between. The CDR3 extends over 11 amino acids. CDR1 and CDR2 (germline): SQVTM, ANQGSEA.

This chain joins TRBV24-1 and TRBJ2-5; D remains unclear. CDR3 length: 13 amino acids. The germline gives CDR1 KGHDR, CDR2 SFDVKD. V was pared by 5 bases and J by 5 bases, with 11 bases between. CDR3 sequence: CATSGFPMETQYF. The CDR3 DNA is TGTGCCACCAGTGGGTTCCCTATGGAGACCCAGTACTTC.